This T cell receptor (beta chain) originates from a study of T cells in Graves' hyperthyroidism and ophthalmopathy. Ten or more counts support this clonotype. The V and J ends lost 4 bases and 6 bases respectively, with 19 bases between them. Germline-derived CDR1 and CDR2 are KGHSH and LQKENI. The CDR3 runs to 16 residues. Using RNA transcripts as the source, TCR beta CDR3 regions were amplified. The study used the HTBI primer set for a first-round RT-PCR of the TCR CDR3. TCRdb re-called the multiplex PCR reads with MiXCR, one entry per CDR3 protein. The repertoire holds about 400,000 distinct CDR3 sequences, with 14% to 15% as singletons.

V gene TRBV18 combines with J gene TRBJ2-1, with D possibly matching TRBD2 (5 bases). The specimen sequenced was blood. The sequence derives from a woman in her 30s with Graves' hyperthyroidism. CDR3 in DNA: TGTGCCAGCTCACTCCTCGCGGGCCCGGCCTTCAATGAGCAGTTCTTC. As protein: CASSLLAGPAFNEQFF. Full variable domain (rest looked up from reference TRBV18 and TRBJ2-1): NAGVMQNPRHLVRRRGQEARLRCSPMKGHSHVYWYRQLPEEGLKFMVYLQKENIIDESGMPKERFSAEFPKEGPSILRIQQVVRGDSAAYFCASSLLAGPAFNEQFFGPGTRLTVL.